Here is one T cell receptor (beta chain) with its context. Its cognate antigen is unknown. Trimming removed 0 bases from V and 4 bases from J, with 7 bases in between. CDR1 is SGHVS, CDR2 FNYEAQ, per germline. The length of the CDR3 is 13 residues. The sample originates from a study of CD8 T cell repertoires and HIV-1 epitope variants. Study details: Separate wells received one of Twenty-five Gag or Nef variant peptides. Controls were a CMV, EBV and flu peptide pool, Ebola AY9 negative control, and no-peptide well. Epitopes were three Gag families plus Nef HW9 and YT9. Study-level results: This assay reports beta chains of antigen-expanded cells, not T cell function.

TCRdb's table, derived via immunoSEQ multiplex PCR, lists solely in-frame clones and lacks some. The table has under 6,500 clones, around 71% seen once. J is TRBJ2-7 and V is TRBV7-6, with D uncertain. Sequences were obtained from cultured CD8+ T cells derived from PBMCs. The clonotype comes from a male donor with HIV. The CDR3 nucleotides are TGTGCCAGCAGCTTAGCGACAAATTACGAGCAGTACTTC. Residues: CASSLATNYEQYF.